This passage covers 8 T cell receptor beta chains from one sample sequenced in a study of T-cell memory formation after mild COVID-19. MiXCR, applied by TCRdb to the 5' RACE reads, yields one record per CDR3 protein. The table lists nearly 350,000 distinct CDR3 sequences, about an eighth of them singletons. The specimen was PBMCs or a T cell subset sorted from them (not recorded which). The origin of the receptors is a man aged 18 to 30 who had mild COVID-19 (a few samples of this study predate the infection). Cell type and time point are not known.

The chain recombines TRBV29-1 with TRBJ2-7; D not resolved. V lost 7 bases to trimming and J lost 0 bases, with 10 bases between them. The V gene's germline CDR1 is SQVTM and CDR2 ANQGSEA. The CDR3 is 12 amino acids. CDR3 residues: CSALASSYEQYF. The CDR3 nucleotides read TGCAGCGCTTTAGCCTCCTCCTACGAGCAGTACTTC.

This clonotype showed up just a few times. The chain uses TRBV6-5 and TRBJ2-5; 9 positions agree with TRBD2. CDR1 MNHEY and CDR2 SVGAGI come from the germline V gene. The CDR3 has 15 residues. After removal of 6 bases from V and 2 bases from J, the junction contained 7 bases not matched to a gene. The CDR3 DNA reads as TGTGCCAGCAGCCCCCTAGCGGGGAGTCAAGAGACCCAGTACTTC. It specifies CASSPLAGSQETQYF.

This clonotype was observed a few times. V usage is TRBV7-6 and J usage is TRBJ2-5; 8 bases are a match to TRBD2. The CDR3 spans 16 residues. Germline-derived CDR1 and CDR2 are SGHVS and FNYEAQ. V trimming: 6 bases; J trimming: 3 bases; junction bases outside the gene matches: 12. This CDR3 is CASRWTFGGGKETQYF. The DNA of the CDR3 is TGTGCCAGCAGGTGGACGTTCGGCGGGGGGAAAGAGACCCAGTACTTC.

This clonotype was seen ten or more times. The chain links TRBV20-1 to TRBJ1-5; weak D call: TRBD1 (5 bases). The germline gives CDR1 DFQATT, CDR2 SNEGSKA (reference sequence). The CDR3 covers 12 residues. V shed 2 bases and J shed 7 bases, with 9 bases lying between them. CDR3 nucleotides: TGCAGTGCTAGACGGGGGGAACAGCCCCAGCATTTT. Its protein is CSARRGEQPQHF.

The chain carries TRBV12-3 or TRBV12-4 and TRBJ1-5; D is undetermined. The germline V and J ends were trimmed by 5 bases and 3 bases, with 5 bases remaining between them. This CDR3 has 12 residues. CDR3 bases: TGTGCCAGCAGTCCCTACAATCAGCCCCAGCATTTT. Translation gives CASSPYNQPQHF.

The rearrangement joins TRBV29-1 to TRBJ1-5; D unclear. The germline gives CDR1 SQVTM, CDR2 ANQGSEA. The ends were cut back, 1 base at V and 3 bases at J, with 13 bases in the middle. The CDR3 loop spans 15 amino acids. CDR3 in DNA: TGCAGCGTTGAAGCGCGTAAGGGTTCCAATCAGCCCCAGCATTTT. This gives the protein CSVEARKGSNQPQHF.

This clonotype was counted many times. The chain has TRBV10-3 and TRBJ2-2; weak D call: TRBD1 (6 bases). The CDR3 runs 14 residues. Trimming shortened V by 6 bases and J by 7 bases, and 15 bases separated the two germline ends. CDR1 and CDR2 (germline): ENHRY, SYGVKD. DNA of the CDR3: TGTGCCATCAGGACACAGGGAGAGGACGGGGAGCTGTTTTTT. As protein: CAIRTQGEDGELFF.

This clonotype was counted between two and nine times. The V and J genes are TRBV20-1 and TRBJ2-7, with TRBD2 matching over 8 bases. V shed 1 base, J shed 0 bases, and the junction held 8 bases outside the gene matches. Germline V gene data show CDR1 as DFQATT and CDR2 as SNEGSKA (reference sequence). This CDR3 contains 16 residues. The CDR3 sequence: CSARASTSGASYEQYV. CDR3 bases: TGCAGTGCTAGAGCCTCAACTAGCGGCGCCTCCTACGAGCAGTACGTC.